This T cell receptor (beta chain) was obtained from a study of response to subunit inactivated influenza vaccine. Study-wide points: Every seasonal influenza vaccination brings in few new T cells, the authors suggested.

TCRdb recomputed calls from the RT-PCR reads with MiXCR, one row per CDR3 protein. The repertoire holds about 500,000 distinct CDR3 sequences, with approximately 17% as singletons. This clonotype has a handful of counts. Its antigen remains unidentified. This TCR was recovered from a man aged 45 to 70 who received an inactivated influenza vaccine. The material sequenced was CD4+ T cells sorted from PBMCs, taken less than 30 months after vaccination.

CDR3 in amino acids: CASSAKGGFNTGELFF. DNA for the CDR3: TGTGCCAGCAGTGCGAAAGGAGGGTTTAACACCGGGGAGCTGTTTTTT. The chain combines TRBV6-1 with TRBJ2-2, with TRBD2 as a possible D gene (6 bases). V lost 4 bases and J 2 bases, leaving 14 bases between the germline ends. The CDR3 runs to 16 residues. Germline V lookup: CDR1 MNHNS, CDR2 SASEGT.